The clone carrying this T cell receptor (beta chain) came up a few times. Its antigen is undetermined. Sequencing was performed with immunoSEQ multiplex PCR; in TCRdb, only in-frame clones are kept and a portion is missing. The data hold approximately 740,000 clones, with around 74% observed a single time. The germline V gene encodes CDR1 MNHEY and CDR2 SMNVEV (reference sequence). V was pared by 5 bases and J by 8 bases, with 18 bases between. CDR3 length: 15 residues. This record belongs to a study of shared clonotypes between healthy human individuals. CD45RA-negative memory and CD45RA+ naive subsets were split from the CD4+ cells. Study results and caveats: Between several donors, naive CD4 clonotypes were shared at a level of about 5%. Estimated richness values were generally larger in naive subsets than in memory subsets.

The chain joins TRBV27 to TRBJ1-4; D gene unclear. The sequenced sample consisted of memory CD4+ T cells sorted from blood. Subset: CD45RA-negative fraction. This clonotype originated in a woman in her twenties or thirties in good health. As DNA, the CDR3 is TGTGCCAGCAGTCCCCCCCAAGGGTTCGGCGAAAAACTGTTTTTT. Translation: CASSPPQGFGEKLFF. Looking up the rest from reference TRBV27 and TRBJ1-4 gives the full variable domain: EAQVTQNPRYLITVTGKKLTVTCSQNMNHEYMSWYRQDPGLGLRQIYYSMNVEVTDKGDVPEGYKVSRKEKRNFPLILESPSPNQTSLYFCASSPPQGFGEKLFFGSGTQLSVL.